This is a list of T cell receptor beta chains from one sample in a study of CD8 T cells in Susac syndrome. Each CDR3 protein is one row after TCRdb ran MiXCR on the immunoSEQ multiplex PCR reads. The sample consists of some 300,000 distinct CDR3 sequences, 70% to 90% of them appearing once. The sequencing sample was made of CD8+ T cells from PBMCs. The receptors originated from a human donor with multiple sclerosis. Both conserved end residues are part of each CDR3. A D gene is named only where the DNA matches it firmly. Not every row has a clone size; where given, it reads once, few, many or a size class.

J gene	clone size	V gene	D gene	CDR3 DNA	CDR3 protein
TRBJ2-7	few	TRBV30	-	TGTGCCTGGAGTGTAGGTGCCTACGAGCAGTACTTC	CAWSVGAYEQYF
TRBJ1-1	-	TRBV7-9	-	TGTGCCAGCAGCTTACTAGTTGCAACTGAAGCTTTCTTT	CASSLLVATEAFF
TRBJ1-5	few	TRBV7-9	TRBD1	TGTGCCAGCAGCTTAGGGACAGGCTTACGCAATCAGCCCCAGCATTTT	CASSLGTGLRNQPQHF
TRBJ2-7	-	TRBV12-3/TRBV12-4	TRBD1	TGTGCCAGCAGTTCGGACAGCCTACAGGGGGGTAGGTTC	CASSSDSLQGGRF
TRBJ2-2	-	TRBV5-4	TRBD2	TGTGCCAGCAGCTTGACTAGCGGGTCGGGGGAGCTGTTTTTT	CASSLTSGSGELFF
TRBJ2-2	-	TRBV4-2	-	TGTGCCAGCAGCCAAGGACTGGGGGAGGCCGGGGAGCTGTTTTTT	CASSQGLGEAGELFF
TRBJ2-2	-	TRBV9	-	TGTGCCAGCAGCGAGGGGCTCCGAGGGGAGCTGTTTTTT	CASSEGLRGELFF
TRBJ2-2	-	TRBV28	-	TGTGCCAGCAGTTATAGGCCCGGGGAGCTGTTTTTT	CASSYRPGELFF
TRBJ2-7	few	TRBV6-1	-	TGTGCCAGCAGAATACTTAGCGGCCACTACGAGCAGTACTTC	CASRILSGHYEQYF
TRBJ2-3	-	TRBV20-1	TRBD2	TGCAGTGCCCCTGGTGAAGCGGGAGCAAGGCATTTT	CSAPGEAGARHF
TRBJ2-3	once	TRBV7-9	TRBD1	TGTGCCAGCAGCTTCGGGACAGGGGCCTCAGATACGCAGTATTTT	CASSFGTGASDTQYF
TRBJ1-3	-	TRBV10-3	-	TGTGCCATCAGATGGGGGAACACCATATATTTT	CAIRWGNTIYF
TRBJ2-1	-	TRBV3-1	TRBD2	TGTGCCAGCAGCCAAGAATCGGGCGGGAGAGGCTACAATGAGCAGTTCTTC	CASSQESGGRGYNEQFF
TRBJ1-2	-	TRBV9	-	TGTGCCACAGAGGGAGTTTATGGCTACACCTTC	CATEGVYGYTF
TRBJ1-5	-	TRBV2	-	TGTGCCAGCAGCCAAAAGAGGGGGACAAGTAGCAATCAGCCCCAGCATTTT	CASSQKRGTSSNQPQHF
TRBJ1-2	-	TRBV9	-	TGTGCCAGCAGAGGGGACGGCTCTATCTATGGCTACACCTTC	CASRGDGSIYGYTF
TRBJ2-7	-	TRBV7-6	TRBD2	TGTGCCAGCAGCGGAGGGACTAGCGATGCCGACGAGCAGTACTTC	CASSGGTSDADEQYF
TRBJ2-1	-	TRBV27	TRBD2	TGTGCCAGCAGTTTGTCCCTAGCGGGAGCTAACAATGAGCAGTTCTTC	CASSLSLAGANNEQFF
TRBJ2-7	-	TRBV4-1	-	TGCGCCAGCAGCCAAGTACAGTATTCCGAGCAGTACTTC	CASSQVQYSEQYF